This T cell receptor beta chain was found in a study of T cell repertoires in cytomegalovirus infection. For the study at large: A matching HLA type, together with CMV infection, was signaled by public TCR beta signatures. General observations from the study: The response measured ex vivo was dominated by TCR beta clonotypes (HLA-C-restricted and CMV-specific). Summed frequency of shared TCR beta families picked out CMV carriers who also had the relevant HLA.

Per germline, CDR1 PRHDT and CDR2 FYEKMQ (reference sequence). The CDR3 spans 15 residues. J gave up 2 bases and V 5 bases, and 8 bases lay outside the gene matches. From the reads, TCRdb called clonotypes with MiXCR, one entry per CDR3 protein. This sample has roughly 640,000 distinct CDR3 sequences, with 20% to 25% found just once. Worth noting for this clonotype: Its antigen is still unknown.

This sequence was found in a human donor in good health (CMV status not recorded). Some clones in this sample may be carry-over from other donors' samples. The V and J genes are TRBV13 and TRBJ2-7; 8 bases are a match to TRBD1. The sequenced material came from CD8+ T cells from PBMCs. The CDR3 reads CASSRGQGVTYEQYV. The CDR3 DNA is TGTGCCAGCAGCCGCGGACAGGGAGTAACCTACGAGCAGTACGTC.